This T cell receptor (beta chain) was sequenced in a study of cytomegalovirus exposure and HLA in healthy donors. V lost 5 bases and J lost 0; bases outside the gene matches: 10. CDR1 and CDR2 (germline): SGHTA, FQGTGA. The CDR3 has 17 amino acids. 60 Vbeta and 13 Jbeta primers were used in PCR. This table comes from immunoSEQ multiplex PCR, and its TCRdb copy is limited to in-frame clones, with some not included. The data hold about 120,000 clones, with 7% to 9.5% observed a single time. The J gene is TRBJ2-3, the V gene TRBV7-3, with TRBD2 matching over 8 bases. The sequence derives from a middle-aged woman in good health and CMV-seropositive. Sequenced material: PBMCs. The CDR3 DNA reads as TGTGCCAGCAGCCCCACTGGCGGGGGGATTAGCACAGATACGCAGTATTTT. Protein: CASSPTGGGISTDTQYF.